This T cell receptor beta chain was profiled in a study of blood T cells in healthy people across ages. CDR3 length: 16 amino acids. The germline V gene has CDR1 SGHVS and CDR2 FNYEAQ. The junction had 11 bases not matched to a gene; V was cut back by 1 base and J by 8 bases. Primed by a sample-barcoded 5' primer and a J-beta primer mix, a second PCR proceeded for 7 to 11 cycles. The template-switch adaptor, which had 12 random nucleotides, put a tag on each cDNA molecule. TCRdb fed the 5' RACE reads into MiXCR, producing one record per CDR3 protein. The data contain around 800,000 distinct CDR3 sequences, roughly 24% of them singletons. The data also belong to a second study, concerning T cells of mothers and their children.

J is TRBJ1-2 and V is TRBV7-6; TRBD1 agrees at 9 bases. Input material: blood. This clonotype originated in a boy between 5 and 17 years old in good health. The CDR3 loop is CASSLGGGQGFGGYTF. In DNA form, the CDR3 reads TGTGCCAGCAGCTTAGGCGGGGGACAGGGATTTGGCGGCTACACCTTC.